A selection of T cell receptor beta chains follows, all from one sample in a study of blood T cell repertoires in COVID-19. Profiled with immunoSEQ multiplex PCR; TCRdb holds only in-frame clones, not every one. The repertoire holds about 250,000 clones, with approximately 85% as singletons. Source material: PBMCs or T cells enriched from blood (not recorded which). These TCRs come from a woman aged 30 to 39 who had recovered from COVID-19. Both conserved end residues are part of each CDR3. Fields, in order: V gene, D gene, CDR3 protein. D genes are given only for firm matches.

v_gene: TRBV11-2; d_gene: TRBD1; CDR3aa: CASSLGTVSYEQYF
v_gene: TRBV30; d_gene: TRBD1; CDR3aa: CAWTFRTGAYEQYF
v_gene: TRBV7-3; d_gene: NA; CDR3aa: CASSLDSGRDGEQFF
v_gene: TRBV24-1; d_gene: NA; CDR3aa: CATSDLAQPYGYTF
v_gene: TRBV27; d_gene: NA; CDR3aa: CASSLYPVYYNSPLHF
v_gene: TRBV9; d_gene: NA; CDR3aa: CASSVGLSSQETQYF
v_gene: TRBV19; d_gene: NA; CDR3aa: CASSEQGWSASTGELFF
v_gene: TRBV15; d_gene: TRBD2; CDR3aa: CATSRETSGGKGYADTQYF
v_gene: TRBV28; d_gene: NA; CDR3aa: CASGRIPLLFSF
v_gene: TRBV3-1/TRBV3-2; d_gene: NA; CDR3aa: CASSQEMRLNTEAFF
v_gene: TRBV14; d_gene: NA; CDR3aa: CASSQERGFPYEQYF
v_gene: TRBV9; d_gene: NA; CDR3aa: CASSGNGFSGNTIYF
v_gene: TRBV6-5; d_gene: TRBD1; CDR3aa: CATSGTGWAFF
v_gene: TRBV7-6; d_gene: NA; CDR3aa: CASSWPFRAGNPYEQYF
v_gene: TRBV5-1; d_gene: NA; CDR3aa: CASSNTTGGDGYTF
v_gene: TRBV9; d_gene: NA; CDR3aa: CASSDTSGQNHPYGYTF
v_gene: TRBV6-2/TRBV6-3; d_gene: TRBD2; CDR3aa: CASSKDTSVDTQYF
v_gene: TRBV10-2; d_gene: NA; CDR3aa: CASSESIGALSFIAIYF
v_gene: TRBV7-9; d_gene: NA; CDR3aa: CASSSSNRAQETQYF
v_gene: TRBV12-3/TRBV12-4; d_gene: TRBD1; CDR3aa: CASRTGGGEKLFF
v_gene: TRBV4-1; d_gene: TRBD1; CDR3aa: CASSQTGFGETQYF
v_gene: TRBV19; d_gene: TRBD1; CDR3aa: CASTTGTGSVSLNEKLFF
v_gene: TRBV6-4; d_gene: NA; CDR3aa: CASSGNLMHRAFF
v_gene: TRBV9; d_gene: NA; CDR3aa: CASSPTGTYGYTF
v_gene: TRBV28; d_gene: NA; CDR3aa: CASSAQLGYTF
v_gene: TRBV18; d_gene: NA; CDR3aa: CASSKQGPRGGSPLHF
v_gene: TRBV6-5; d_gene: NA; CDR3aa: CASSPRGYGYTF
v_gene: TRBV24-1; d_gene: NA; CDR3aa: CATSDLRQAPGPGANVLTF
v_gene: TRBV27; d_gene: NA; CDR3aa: CASSLYPDSGGEQYF
v_gene: TRBV30; d_gene: TRBD2; CDR3aa: CAWAHGLAFSTDTQYF
v_gene: TRBV27; d_gene: TRBD1; CDR3aa: CASSPRTGNVNGYTF
v_gene: TRBV4-1; d_gene: TRBD2; CDR3aa: CASSQDWPGGSYEQYF
v_gene: TRBV28; d_gene: TRBD1; CDR3aa: CASSFGRTGVYEQYF
v_gene: TRBV21-1; d_gene: NA; CDR3aa: CASSKGGQDEAFF
v_gene: TRBV28; d_gene: TRBD1; CDR3aa: CASIRGWWVKNIQYF
v_gene: TRBV7-2; d_gene: TRBD2; CDR3aa: CASPLGGRTTDTQYF
v_gene: TRBV9; d_gene: TRBD1; CDR3aa: CASSEGAKMASYNEQFF
v_gene: TRBV29-1; d_gene: NA; CDR3aa: CSVSHPGVPPNYGYTF
v_gene: TRBV9; d_gene: NA; CDR3aa: CASSAGNTRNEQFF
v_gene: TRBV7-9; d_gene: TRBD1; CDR3aa: CASRGQGSTNEKLFF
v_gene: TRBV5-6; d_gene: NA; CDR3aa: CASSFEPGFGYGYTF
v_gene: TRBV5-6; d_gene: NA; CDR3aa: CASSLEVEGYTF
v_gene: TRBV11-2; d_gene: NA; CDR3aa: CASSSPWARNGYTF
v_gene: TRBV5-4; d_gene: NA; CDR3aa: CASSFFGGAFTGELFF
v_gene: TRBV24-1; d_gene: NA; CDR3aa: CATSDFEGALYNEQFF